Presented here are 7 T cell receptor beta chains from one specimen sequenced in a study of OX40 agonist ivuxolimab in advanced cancers. Sequencing was performed with immunoSEQ multiplex PCR; in TCRdb, only in-frame clones are kept and a portion is missing. In the table there are tens of thousands of clones, approximately 90% of which are singletons. The material was CD4+ or CD8+ T cells sorted from blood, obtained in a trial of the OX40 agonist ivuxolimab. The receptors originated from an adult with an advanced solid tumor such as melanoma, head and neck, liver or kidney cancer.

This clone was found once. This chain uses TRBV27 with TRBJ2-1; 10 nucleotides match TRBD2. V lost 2 bases, J lost 0 bases, and 10 bases stayed unmatched. This CDR3 contains 19 residues. Looked up from germline, CDR1 is MNHEY and CDR2 is SMNVEV (reference sequence). The chain's CDR3 is CASSLAAGGTQSSYNEQFF. Here the CDR3 DNA reads TGTGCCAGCAGTTTAGCAGCGGGAGGGACTCAAAGCTCCTACAATGAGCAGTTCTTC.

J is TRBJ1-1 and V is TRBV27, with TRBD1 matching 10 bases. Germline V lookup: CDR1 MNHEY, CDR2 SMNVEV (reference sequence). The V and J ends lost 5 bases and 3 bases, in that order; junction bases with no gene match: 3. The CDR3 sequence is 14 residues long. The CDR3 reads CASSLGTGDTEAFF. The CDR3 DNA reads as TGTGCCAGCAGTCTTGGGACAGGGGACACTGAAGCTTTCTTT.

The chain links TRBV10-3 to TRBJ2-7, with no clear D. The CDR3 consists of 13 residues. Germline V lookup: CDR1 ENHRY, CDR2 SYGVKD. Deletions cut 3 bases from V and 0 bases from J, with 6 bases between. The DNA for the CDR3 is TGTGCCATCAGTGAAGGAAGCTCCTACGAGCAGTACTTC. This codes for CAISEGSSYEQYF.

This chain links TRBV9 with TRBJ1-1; D uncertain. Trimming shortened V by 0 bases and J by 1 base, and 16 bases separated the two germline ends. The CDR3 is made up of 17 amino acids. Germline-derived CDR1 and CDR2 are SGDLS and YYNGEE. The CDR3 spells CASSVEGRIRQNTEAFF. DNA of the CDR3: TGTGCCAGCAGCGTAGAAGGACGGATAAGGCAGAACACTGAAGCTTTCTTT.

This clone showed up just once. This chain uses TRBV7-3 with TRBJ2-5; a possible D gene is TRBD1 (6 bases). The CDR3 has 15 amino acids. Germline V gene lookup returns CDR1 SGHTA and CDR2 FQGTGA. Trimming cost V 2 bases and J 3 bases, with 13 bases left between them. CDR3: CASSLGIAGEETQYF. The CDR3 nucleotides read TGTGCCAGCAGCTTAGGGATCGCAGGGGAAGAGACCCAGTACTTC.

The chain recombines TRBV7-9 with TRBJ2-3; D possibly corresponds to TRBD1 (5 bases). Trimming stripped 8 bases from V and 3 bases from J, with 9 bases between. Germline CDR1 is SEHNR and CDR2 is FQNEAQ (reference sequence). This CDR3 contains 12 residues. CDR3 in amino acids: CASGSGTDTQYF. Written as DNA, the CDR3 is TGTGCCAGCGGGTCAGGGACAGATACGCAGTATTTT.

This clone was found once. The chain carries TRBV9 and TRBJ1-1, with D unresolved. Trimming removed 3 bases from V and 1 base from J, with 7 bases in between. CDR3 length equals 13 residues. The germline V gene encodes CDR1 SGDLS and CDR2 YYNGEE. In DNA, the CDR3 is TGTGCCAGCAGCGGAGCAAAGAACACTGAAGCTTTCTTT. Residues: CASSGAKNTEAFF.